The 8 T cell receptor gamma chains in this list originate from one sample, sequenced in a study of Vδ1+ human thymocytes (dated by TCRdb to 2017 to 2018). What the authors observed across the whole study: In contrast to oligoclonal peripheral blood repertoires, thymic TRG and TRD repertoires appeared to be highly polyclonal with Gaussian CDR3 length distributions.

No antigen has been assigned to these receptors. Sequencing instrument: Illumina MiSeq. RNA extraction was carried out with the RNeasy mini kit, and reverse transcription was then done using Superscript III. CDR3 amplicons were produced by multiplex PCR using pooled V-gene forward primers and a constant-region reverse primer with Illumina adaptor overhangs. TCRdb reprocessed the public reads with the caller CATT; rows with the same DNA were merged afterwards. Within this sample are more than 25,000 gamma-chain clones, with more than 15% of them counted one time only. The top ten clones comprise 1.5% to 2% of the sample. The sample comprised Vdelta1+ gamma-delta thymocytes from the thymus. Reading the label with the study, this specimen's cell subset or site is: FACS-sorted CD3+ TCRalphabeta- TCRVdelta1+ TCRVdelta2- thymocytes. The receptors derive from a boy in the first two years of life who had congenital heart surgery.

The chain couples TRGV9 to TRGJ1 or TRGJ2. Unmatched junction bases numbered 11, after V lost 1 base and J lost 5 bases. This CDR3 has 15 residues. Germline V gene lookup returns CDR1 GITISATS and CDR2 ISYDGTV (reference sequence). CDR3 in DNA: TGTGCCTTGTGGGAGGTCCACGGGGTTGATTATAAGAAACTCTTT. The encoded protein is CALWEVHGVDYKKLF.

This clone has more than one count but fewer than ten. The chain is built from TRGV4 and TRGJ1 or TRGJ2. The CDR3 covers 11 residues. Germline assignment: CDR1 EGSTGY and CDR2 YDSYTSSV. The V segment lost 3 bases and the J segment 8 bases; nucleotides outside the gene matches: 4. The CDR3 is CATWDSHKKLF. The CDR3 nucleotides are TGTGCCACCTGGGATTCCCATAAGAAACTCTTT.

This clone was observed a handful of times. Other DNA variants within this sample encode the same CDR3. The chain couples TRGV3 to TRGJ1 or TRGJ2. The junction had 6 bases not matched to a gene; V was cut back by 0 bases and J by 7 bases. The CDR3 has 13 residues. Germline loops: CDR1 VTNTFY, CDR2 YDVSTARD (reference sequence). The CDR3 bases are TGTGCCACCTGGGACAGGGGGCGGTATAAGAAACTCTTT. Residues: CATWDRGRYKKLF.

This clone is categorized as medium-sized. Other DNA variants within this sample encode the same CDR3. This rearrangement joins TRGV3 to TRGJ1 or TRGJ2. V shed 0 bases and J 5 bases; nucleotides not matched to a gene: 4. The CDR3 contains 13 residues. Germline CDR1 VTNTFY, CDR2 YDVSTARD (reference sequence). CDR3 residues: CATWDRPNYKKLF. The DNA for the CDR3 is TGTGCCACCTGGGACAGGCCCAATTATAAGAAACTCTTT.

This clone was observed a few times. The chain couples TRGV9 to TRGJ1 or TRGJ2. The CDR3 is 11 amino acids. The V segment lost 5 bases and the J segment 8 bases; nucleotides outside the gene matches: 6. The germline CDR1 and CDR2 sequences are GITISATS and ISYDGTV (reference sequence). CDR3 sequence reads: CALWACNKKLF. CDR3 DNA: TGTGCCTTGTGGGCCTGCAATAAGAAACTCTTT.

In its sample, this clone was seen a few times. The chain joins TRGV9 to TRGJ1 or TRGJ2. V gave up 2 bases and J gave up 12 bases; unmatched junction bases: 4. The CDR3 is 10 residues long. In germline, CDR1 is GITISATS, CDR2 ISYDGTV (reference sequence). In DNA form, the CDR3 reads TGTGCCTTGTGGGAGGGCGGGAAACTCTTT. Amino acids: CALWEGGKLF.

Concerning this clone: This specimen includes other DNA sequences encoding the same CDR3. The chain combines TRGV4 with TRGJ1 or TRGJ2. CDR1 EGSTGY and CDR2 YDSYTSSV come from the germline V gene. The CDR3 loop spans 11 amino acids. The V gene end was trimmed by 0 bases and the J gene end by 12 bases; junction bases not matched to a gene: 5. CDR3 sequence: CATWDGRGKLF. In nucleotides, the CDR3 is TGTGCCACCTGGGATGGGCGCGGGAAACTCTTT.

This clone appeared a few times. Since a much larger clone is just one base distant, this may be a read error. This sample includes further DNA sequences coding for the same CDR3. V and J are TRGV5 and TRGJ1 or TRGJ2. The CDR3 has 13 amino acids. Germline CDR1 and CDR2: VINAFY and YDVSNSKD. V was pared by 3 bases and J by 4 bases, with 6 bases of the junction left unmatched. DNA for the CDR3: TGTGCCACCTGGGACGGTCTCTATTATAAGAAACTCTTT. Translated: CATWDGLYYKKLF.